These 26 T cell receptor beta chains were sequenced from one sample in a study of graft-versus-host responses after intestinal transplantation. Sequencing was performed with immunoSEQ multiplex PCR; in TCRdb, only in-frame clones are kept and a portion is missing. This table has roughly 99,000 clones, around 93% appearing once. These receptors are not linked to any known antigen. Sequencing used unstimulated CD8+ T cells sorted from spleen or lymph node cells, obtained before transplant. These receptors were obtained from a human donor who was the organ donor for an intestinal transplant.

CDR3 sequence: CASSEIRVSYEQYF. CDR3 sequence (DNA): TGTGCCAGCAGTGAGATCAGGGTTTCCTACGAGCAGTACTTC. The chain links TRBV6-1 to TRBJ2-7; tentative D call: TRBD1 (5 bases). Trimming removed 3 bases at V and 1 base at J, with 10 bases between. The CDR3 runs 14 residues. Germline-derived CDR1 and CDR2 are MNHNS and SASEGT.

The chain is built from TRBV7-9 and TRBJ2-4; D is ambiguous. This CDR3 is 13 amino acids long. Trimming pared 6 bases from V and 3 bases from J, leaving 9 bases between. The germline CDR1 and CDR2 sequences are SEHNR and FQNEAQ (reference sequence). CDR3 sequence: CASRGEVKNIQYF. Written as DNA, the CDR3 is TGTGCCAGCAGGGGCGAAGTCAAAAACATTCAGTACTTC.

Only one count was recorded for this clone. The chain uses TRBV21-1 and TRBJ1-2. TRBV21-1 is listed as a pseudogene. This CDR3 contains 14 residues. The CDR3 sequence is CASNHEGGRNGYTF. As DNA, the CDR3 is TGTGCCAGCAACCACGAGGGAGGGCGAAATGGCTACACCTTC.

A few counts support this clone. CDR3 in DNA: TGCGCCAGCAGCTCAGGGAGGAAGACTAATGAAAAACTGTTTTTT. It translates to CASSSGRKTNEKLFF. This chain connects TRBV4-1 to TRBJ1-4, with D maybe TRBD1 (5 bases). The V end was cut by 5 bases, the J end by 2 bases, with 12 bases between. CDR3 length: 15 residues. From germline, CDR1 is MGHRA and CDR2 YSYEKL.

This chain uses TRBV11-2 with TRBJ1-5, with D perhaps matching TRBD1 (6 bases). With 3 bases removed from V and 2 bases from J, the gap between germline ends came to 8 bases. Germline assignment: CDR1 SGHAT and CDR2 FQNNGV. This CDR3 region has 14 residues. The CDR3 DNA is TGTGCCAGCAGCTTTTCAGGGGGCAATCAGCCCCAGCATTTT. Protein product: CASSFSGGNQPQHF.

This chain uses TRBV27 with TRBJ2-7, with 7 bases matching TRBD1. The V gene's germline CDR1 is MNHEY and CDR2 SMNVEV (reference sequence). The CDR3 is made up of 17 amino acids. V was pared by 1 base and J by 0 bases, with 9 bases of the junction left unmatched. CDR3 DNA: TGTGCCAGCAGTTTATATGGACAGGCCGCTATCTCCTACGAGCAGTACTTC. Residues: CASSLYGQAAISYEQYF.

This clone was found once. The chain has TRBV29-1 and TRBJ1-2, with D uncertain. The CDR3 runs 15 residues. V lost 3 bases and J 5 bases, leaving 19 bases between the germline ends. CDR1 and CDR2 (germline): SQVTM, ANQGSEA. In DNA, the CDR3 is TGCAGCGTTGAGAGGGTGGGAGGGTCACGATATGGCTACACCTTC. Translating gives CSVERVGGSRYGYTF. The complete variable domain, with remaining parts taken from reference TRBV29-1 and TRBJ1-2, reads SAVISQKPSRDICQRGTSLTIQCQVDSQVTMMFWYRQQPGQSLTLIATANQGSEATYESGFVIDKFPISRPNLTFSTLTVSNMSPEDSSIYLCSVERVGGSRYGYTFGSGTRLTVV.

The chain carries TRBV13 and TRBJ1-6, with D uncertain. Trimming removed 1 base at V and 9 bases at J, with 10 bases between. Germline CDR1 reads PRHDT; CDR2 reads FYEKMQ (reference sequence). There are 14 residues in the CDR3. Here the CDR3 reads CASSLAGNRSPLHF. DNA of the CDR3: TGTGCCAGCAGCTTAGCCGGGAATCGTTCACCCCTCCACTTT. Drawing the rest from reference TRBV13 and TRBJ1-6, the complete variable domain is AAGVIQSPRHLIKEKRETATLKCYPIPRHDTVYWYQQGPGQDPQFLISFYEKMQSDKGSIPDRFSAQQFSDYHSELNMSSLELGDSALYFCASSLAGNRSPLHFGNGTRLTVT.

The chain employs TRBV7-2 and TRBJ2-7; D is perhaps TRBD2 (5 bases). Trimming pared 1 base from V and 5 bases from J, leaving 9 bases between. Looked up from germline, CDR1 is SGHTA and CDR2 is FQGNSA. The CDR3 has 13 amino acids. CDR3 protein: CASSLVPGNEQYF. The CDR3 bases are TGTGCCAGCAGCTTAGTTCCCGGGAACGAGCAGTACTTC.

The gene calls are TRBV14 and TRBJ1-1, with D unclear. The germline V gene has CDR1 SGHDN and CDR2 FVKESK. The CDR3 contains 12 residues. Trimming shortened V by 1 base and J by 8 bases, and 8 bases separated the two germline ends. DNA of the CDR3: TGTGCCAGCAGCCAAGGTGGGAGAGAAGCTTTCTTT. It is translated as CASSQGGREAFF.

The chain uses TRBV28 and TRBJ2-7, with 7 bases that match TRBD2. Germline V CDR1 and CDR2: MDHEN, SYDVKM. The length of the CDR3 is 15 residues. V lost 2 bases and J lost 3; bases outside the gene matches: 7. The CDR3 DNA reads as TGTGCCAGCAGTTTACGGGGGAGGGGCAGCTACGAGCAGTACTTC. It encodes CASSLRGRGSYEQYF.

V is TRBV6-5 and J is TRBJ2-4, with D hard to call. V lost 8 bases and J lost 6, with 14 bases in between. Germline values: CDR1 MNHEY, CDR2 SVGAGI. The CDR3 covers 13 residues. In nucleotides, the CDR3 is TGTGCCAGCGCGGCTACTGTTGTAAACATTCAGTACTTC. It yields the protein CASAATVVNIQYF.

The rearrangement joins TRBV4-1 to TRBJ2-1; 9 positions match TRBD2. CDR3 length: 17 amino acids. The germline gives CDR1 MGHRA, CDR2 YSYEKL. With 0 bases clipped from V and 9 bases from J, the junction kept 12 bases outside the gene matches. CDR3 nucleotides: TGCGCCAGCAGCCAAGATTCCGCGGGAGGGCCCTCTCGTGAGCAGTTCTTC. It translates to CASSQDSAGGPSREQFF.

This chain joins TRBV9 and TRBJ1-3, with D unresolved. Germline V gene lookup returns CDR1 SGDLS and CDR2 YYNGEE. The CDR3 runs 16 residues. V lost 2 bases, J lost 4 bases, and 16 bases lay in between. CDR3 in DNA: TGTGCCAGCAGCGTTCTAGACCCGTGGCCCGGAAACACCATATATTTT. It specifies CASSVLDPWPGNTIYF.

The chain employs TRBV5-1 and TRBJ2-3; 7 bases align to TRBD2. V lost 4 bases, J lost 5 bases, and 10 bases stayed unmatched. The CDR3 contains 15 residues. The germline V gene encodes CDR1 SGHRS and CDR2 YFSETQ. The CDR3 coding sequence is TGCGCCAGCAGCCTCCTAGGAGGGACTAAAGATACGCAGTATTTT. Its translation: CASSLLGGTKDTQYF.

This clone was seen just once. CDR3 residues: CASSLSRSGDTQYF. The CDR3 coding sequence is TGTGCCAGCAGTTTATCACGGAGCGGAGATACGCAGTATTTT. The chain links TRBV28 to TRBJ2-3; a weak D match, TRBD2 (5 bases). V lost 1 base, J lost 5 bases, and 10 bases lay in between. CDR1 and CDR2 from the germline V gene are MDHEN and SYDVKM. CDR3 length equals 14 residues. Variable domain in full (rest from reference TRBV28 and TRBJ2-3): DVKVTQSSRYLVKRTGEKVFLECVQDMDHENMFWYRQDPGLGLRLIYFSYDVKMKEKGDIPEGYSVSREKKERFSLILESASTNQTSMYLCASSLSRSGDTQYFGPGTRLTVL.

This rearrangement joins TRBV29-1 to TRBJ1-2, with 9 bases identical to TRBD1. With 8 bases clipped from V and 3 bases from J, the junction kept 16 bases outside the gene matches. CDR3 size: 16 residues. Germline CDR1 is SQVTM and CDR2 is ANQGSEA. Here the CDR3 reads CSPPGTGFGGHYGYTF. In DNA form, the CDR3 reads TGCAGCCCCCCCGGGACAGGGTTCGGGGGCCACTATGGCTACACCTTC.

The chain is built from TRBV28 and TRBJ2-1, with 7 bases matching TRBD1. CDR3 length: 15 residues. CDR1 and CDR2 from the germline V gene are MDHEN and SYDVKM. V lost 1 base and J lost 7; bases outside the gene matches: 7. The CDR3 loop is CASSLSETGNNEQFF. CDR3 nucleotide sequence: TGTGCCAGCAGTTTATCGGAGACAGGGAATAATGAGCAGTTCTTC.

The chain links TRBV4-1 to TRBJ2-5; D gene uncertain. Germline V gives CDR1 MGHRA, CDR2 YSYEKL. The V end lost 1 base, the J end lost 1 base, and 19 bases lay between the germline ends. The CDR3 totals 18 residues. Here the CDR3 reads CASSQVLNRVAFQETQYF. The CDR3 region has the DNA TGCGCCAGCAGCCAAGTTCTAAATCGGGTCGCCTTCCAAGAGACCCAGTACTTC.

This clone occurred once. The chain uses TRBV19 and TRBJ1-1; 7 bases match TRBD1. CDR1 and CDR2 (germline): LNHDA, SQIVND (reference sequence). This CDR3 spans 15 amino acids. The V and J ends lost 5 bases and 6 bases, in that order; junction bases with no gene match: 12. The CDR3 DNA sequence: TGTGCCAGTAGTGTGGATTACAGGGGTATTGCTGAAGCTTTCTTT. It is translated as CASSVDYRGIAEAFF.

The V and J genes are TRBV21-1 and TRBJ1-1; the table's D call of TRBD1 was not tested on the DNA. TRBV21-1 is reported as a pseudogene. This CDR3 has 20 residues. CDR3 amino acids: CASSAPGTGVKVGSNTEAFF. DNA of the CDR3: TGTGCCAGCAGCGCCCCCGGGACAGGGGTCAAGGTTGGGTCGAACACTGAAGCTTTCTTT.

This chain joins TRBV15 and TRBJ2-7, with TRBD1 matching over 7 bases. This CDR3 region has 14 residues. With V trimmed by 5 bases and J by 3 bases, 7 bases remained unmatched. The germline V gene encodes CDR1 LNHNV and CDR2 YYDKDF (reference sequence). The CDR3 nucleotides read TGTGCCACCAGCGGACCGGGACAGAACTACGAGCAGTACTTC. Its translation is CATSGPGQNYEQYF.

This chain uses TRBV25-1 with TRBJ2-7; 7 bases are a match to TRBD1. Unmatched junction bases numbered 2, after V lost 6 bases and J lost 0 bases. CDR1 MGHDK and CDR2 SYGVNS come from the germline V gene. The CDR3 runs to 13 residues. In DNA form, the CDR3 reads TGTGCCAGCAGAGGGACAGCCTCCTACGAGCAGTACTTC. Protein sequence: CASRGTASYEQYF.

The chain carries TRBV29-1 and TRBJ2-3; D remains ambiguous. The CDR3 runs 14 residues. V lost 2 bases and J lost 4, with 13 bases in between. Germline V gene lookup returns CDR1 SQVTM and CDR2 ANQGSEA. The CDR3 DNA sequence: TGCAGCGTTGAATTGAGTCAGGTCGCAGATACGCAGTATTTT. Translating gives CSVELSQVADTQYF.

This clone has just one count. The genes are TRBV5-5 and TRBJ2-7, with 15 bases that match TRBD2. The CDR3 consists of 18 residues. Germline loops: CDR1 SGHKS, CDR2 YYEKEE (reference sequence). V dropped 4 bases and J dropped 2; count of bases not matched to a gene: 10. The CDR3 is CASSTGLAGGSGPYEQYF. The CDR3 DNA follows: TGTGCCAGCAGCACCGGACTAGCGGGAGGGTCGGGGCCCTACGAGCAGTACTTC.

CDR3 in DNA: TGTGCCAGCTCACGGGAAGGGGGCGAGCAGTACTTC. This codes for CASSREGGEQYF. V and J are TRBV18 and TRBJ2-7; D is perhaps TRBD1 (6 bases). CDR3 size: 12 residues. Trimming pared 4 bases from V and 6 bases from J, leaving 10 bases between. Germline loops: CDR1 KGHSH, CDR2 LQKENI.